The 3 T cell receptor beta chains listed next were all sequenced from one sample in a study of T cell repertoires and Cas9 in healthy adults. Profiling relied on immunoSEQ multiplex PCR, and the TCRdb table lists in-frame clones only, not all of them. The table records more than 13,000 clones, about 89% of them present only once. The specimen was Tregs (CD4+, CD25+, CD127-, CD137-, CD154-) from PBMCs; culture status not recorded. The receptors shown here come from a human donor in good health.

This chain joins TRBV4-2 and TRBJ1-6, with 9 bases matching TRBD1. CDR1 and CDR2 (germline): LGHNA, YNFKEQ. The CDR3 spans 16 residues. Trimming removed 1 base from V and 8 bases from J; junction bases left unmatched: 6. The CDR3 spells CASSQAAGQGYSPLHF. The CDR3 DNA sequence: TGTGCCAGCAGCCAAGCGGCGGGACAGGGTTATTCACCCCTCCACTTT.

This clone came up once. The chain has TRBV6-1 and TRBJ1-5; D might be TRBD1 (6 bases). CDR1 is MNHNS, CDR2 SASEGT, per germline. Trimming left V 10 bases short and J 4 bases short, with 14 bases between. There are 13 residues in the CDR3. CDR3 DNA: TGTGCCACTAGGTGGGACATTAATCAGCCCCAGCATTTT. It is translated as CATRWDINQPQHF.

Written as DNA, the CDR3 is TGCGCCAGCAGCTTGGTGGTGTGGGGACAGAGCTCCTACGAGCAGTACTTC. Protein product: CASSLVVWGQSSYEQYF. The genes are TRBV5-1 and TRBJ2-7, with 7 bases identical to TRBD1. Trimming cost V 0 bases and J 0 bases; bases outside gene matches: 9. In germline, CDR1 is SGHRS, CDR2 YFSETQ. The CDR3 covers 17 residues.